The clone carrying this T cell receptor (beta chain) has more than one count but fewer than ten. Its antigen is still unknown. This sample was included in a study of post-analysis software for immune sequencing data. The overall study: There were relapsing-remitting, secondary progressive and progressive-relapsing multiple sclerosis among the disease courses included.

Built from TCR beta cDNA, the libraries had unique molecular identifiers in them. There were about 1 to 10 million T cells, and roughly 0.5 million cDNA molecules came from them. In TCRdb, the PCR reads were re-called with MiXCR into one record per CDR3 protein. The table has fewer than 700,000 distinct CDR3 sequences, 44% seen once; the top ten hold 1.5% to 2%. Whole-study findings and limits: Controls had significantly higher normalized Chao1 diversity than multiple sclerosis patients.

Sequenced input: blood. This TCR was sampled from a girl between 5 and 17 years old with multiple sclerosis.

The CDR3 reads CASRHTSNRGVETQYF. DNA for the CDR3: TGTGCCAGCAGACATACCTCTAACCGGGGGGTGGAGACCCAGTACTTC. V and J are TRBV12-3 or TRBV12-4 and TRBJ2-5; TRBD2 matches 7 bases. V lost 6 bases and J lost 5; bases outside the gene matches: 15. The CDR3 contains 16 residues.